This TCR beta chain was captured in a study of blood T cell repertoires in COVID-19. Study context: Sources were T cells, B-cell-depleted T cells, or PBMCs; the material itself was cDNA or gDNA.

Source study methods: Nucleated cell counts were estimated from reference gene primer amplification. The method was immunoSEQ multiplex PCR; TCRdb's version includes in-frame clones alone and lacks a portion of them. V, J and clone size reflect that table, while D and trimming were determined from the DNA. This sample has approximately 350,000 clones; around four fifths occur once, and the top ten carry just under 3%. The specimen sequenced was peripheral blood. This sequence originates from a man younger than 45 with active or convalescent COVID-19.

The CDR3 reads CASSLLAGGTDTQYF. CDR3 sequence (DNA): TGTGCCAGCAGCTTACTCGCGGGGGGAACAGATACGCAGTATTTT. The chain recombines TRBV11-1 with TRBJ2-3; 8 bases map to TRBD2. V was clipped by 2 bases and J by 3 bases; unmatched bases: 4. This CDR3 region has 15 residues. Germline values: CDR1 SGHAT, CDR2 FQDESV (reference sequence).